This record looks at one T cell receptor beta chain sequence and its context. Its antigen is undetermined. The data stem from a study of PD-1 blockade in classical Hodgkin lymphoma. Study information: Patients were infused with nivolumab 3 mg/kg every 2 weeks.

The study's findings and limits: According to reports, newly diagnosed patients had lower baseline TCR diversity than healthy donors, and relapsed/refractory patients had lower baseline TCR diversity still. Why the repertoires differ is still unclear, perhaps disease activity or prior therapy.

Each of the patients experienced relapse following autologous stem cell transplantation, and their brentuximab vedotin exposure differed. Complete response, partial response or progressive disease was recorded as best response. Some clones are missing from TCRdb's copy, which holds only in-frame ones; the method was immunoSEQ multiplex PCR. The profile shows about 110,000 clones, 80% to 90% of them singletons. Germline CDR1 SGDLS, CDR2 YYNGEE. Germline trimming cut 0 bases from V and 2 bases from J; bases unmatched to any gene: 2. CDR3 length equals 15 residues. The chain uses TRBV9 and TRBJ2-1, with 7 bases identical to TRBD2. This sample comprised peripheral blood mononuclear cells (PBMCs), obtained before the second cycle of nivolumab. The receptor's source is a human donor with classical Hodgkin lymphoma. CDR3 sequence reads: CASSVASGAYNEQFF. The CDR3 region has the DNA TGTGCCAGCAGCGTAGCCAGCGGGGCCTACAATGAGCAGTTCTTC. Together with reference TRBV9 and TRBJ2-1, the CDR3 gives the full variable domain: DSGVTQTPKHLITATGQRVTLRCSPRSGDLSVYWYQQSLDQGLQFLIQYYNGEERAKGNILERFSAQQFPDLHSELNLSSLELGDSALYFCASSVASGAYNEQFFGPGTRLTVL.